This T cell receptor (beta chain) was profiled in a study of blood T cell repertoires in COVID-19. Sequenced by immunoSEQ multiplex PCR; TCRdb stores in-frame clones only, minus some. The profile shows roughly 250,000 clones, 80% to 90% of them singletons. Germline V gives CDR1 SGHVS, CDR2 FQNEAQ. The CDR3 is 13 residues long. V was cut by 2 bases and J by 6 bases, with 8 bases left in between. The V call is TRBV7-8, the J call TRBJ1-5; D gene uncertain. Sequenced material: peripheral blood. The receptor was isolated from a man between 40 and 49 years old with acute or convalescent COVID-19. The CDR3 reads CASSLSRLQPQHF. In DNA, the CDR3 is TGTGCCAGCAGCTTATCGCGGCTTCAGCCCCAGCATTTT.